These 21 T cell receptor beta chains originate from one sample sequenced in a study of PD-1 blockade in classical Hodgkin lymphoma. After autologous stem cell transplantation all patients relapsed, and prior brentuximab vedotin exposure differed between cohorts. Sequenced by immunoSEQ multiplex PCR; TCRdb stores in-frame clones only, minus some. The table shows roughly 150,000 clones, with approximately 80% occurring only once. The source was peripheral blood mononuclear cells (PBMCs), collected before the second cycle of nivolumab. All receptors derive from a human donor with classical Hodgkin lymphoma.

The chain joins TRBV6-5 to TRBJ2-7; D is ambiguous. The CDR3 consists of 15 residues. Trimming removed 0 bases from V and 0 bases from J, with 9 bases in between. CDR1 is MNHEY, CDR2 SVGAGI, per germline. CDR3 sequence: CASSYSRQVSYEQYF. For the CDR3, the DNA is TGTGCCAGCAGTTACTCGCGGCAGGTCTCCTACGAGCAGTACTTC.

This clone was counted once. The V call is TRBV29-1, the J call TRBJ2-1; 8 nucleotides agree with TRBD1. The CDR3 extends over 14 amino acids. Germline CDR1 and CDR2: SQVTM and ANQGSEA. Germline trimming cut 3 bases from V and 3 bases from J; bases unmatched to any gene: 4. The CDR3 DNA reads TGCAGCGTTGAGACTGACAGGGGCTACAATGAGCAGTTCTTC. Its protein product is CSVETDRGYNEQFF.

This chain uses TRBV2 with TRBJ2-7; D is unclear. The germline V and J ends were trimmed by 1 base and 3 bases, with 4 bases remaining between them. The CDR3 totals 12 residues. The V gene's germline CDR1 is SNHLY and CDR2 FYNNEI. This chain's CDR3 is CASSEGSYEQYF. The CDR3 nucleotides are TGTGCCAGCAGTGAAGGGAGCTACGAGCAGTACTTC.

Comments on this clone: At the DNA level, this CDR3 is encoded by other sequences in the same sample as well. The chain recombines TRBV7-9 with TRBJ1-1, with D hard to call. There are 11 residues in the CDR3. Germline CDR1 SEHNR, CDR2 FQNEAQ (reference sequence). V was clipped by 1 base and J by 6 bases, with 3 bases between them. CDR3 coding DNA: TGTGCCAGCAGCTTAGGATCTGAAGCTTTCTTT. Amino acids: CASSLGSEAFF.

This chain uses TRBV7-3 with TRBJ2-2, with no clear D. CDR3 length: 15 amino acids. Trimming took off 2 bases at V and 6 bases at J, with 13 bases between the two ends. Germline CDR1 reads SGHTA; CDR2 reads FQGTGA. CDR3 in amino acids: CASSLGPIPSGELFF. DNA for the CDR3: TGTGCCAGCAGCTTAGGTCCCATCCCATCCGGGGAGCTGTTTTTT. The complete variable domain, with remaining parts taken from reference TRBV7-3 and TRBJ2-2, reads GAGVSQTPSNKVTEKGKYVELRCDPISGHTALYWYRQSLGQGPEFLIYFQGTGAADDSGLPNDRFFAVRPEGSVSTLKIQRTERGDSAVYLCASSLGPIPSGELFFGEGSRLTVL.

The chain joins TRBV28 to TRBJ1-2, with 7 bases identical to TRBD1. The junction had 7 bases not matched to a gene; V was cut back by 4 bases and J by 2 bases. Germline CDR1 and CDR2: MDHEN and SYDVKM. The CDR3 length is 15 residues. CDR3 bases: TGTGCCAGCAGTTCCGGAGGGGGCAGAAACTATGGCTACACCTTC. Encoded protein: CASSSGGGRNYGYTF.

The rearrangement uses TRBV29-1 and TRBJ1-1, with D unclear. The CDR3 runs to 13 residues. V shed 5 bases and J shed 3 bases, with 13 bases lying between them. Germline loops: CDR1 SQVTM, CDR2 ANQGSEA. The CDR3 reads CSVLDPADTEAFF. For the CDR3, the DNA is TGCAGCGTTTTGGACCCAGCTGACACTGAAGCTTTCTTT. Based on the CDR3 plus reference TRBV29-1 and TRBJ1-1, the full variable domain is SAVISQKPSRDICQRGTSLTIQCQVDSQVTMMFWYRQQPGQSLTLIATANQGSEATYESGFVIDKFPISRPNLTFSTLTVSNMSPEDSSIYLCSVLDPADTEAFFGQGTRLTVV.

This chain uses TRBV4-1 with TRBJ2-7; the match to TRBD1 covers 8 bases. CDR3 length: 15 residues. J was trimmed by 2 bases and V by 5 bases; bases with no gene match: 8. Per the germline V gene, CDR1 is MGHRA and CDR2 is YSYEKL. The CDR3 bases are TGCGCCAGCAGCTTCGGGAGACAGGGGACCTACGAGCAGTACTTC. Amino acids: CASSFGRQGTYEQYF.

V usage is TRBV7-8 and J usage is TRBJ2-1, with D unresolved. CDR3 length: 13 residues. V lost 5 bases and J lost 4, with 9 bases in between. Germline V gene data show CDR1 as SGHVS and CDR2 as FQNEAQ. CDR3 DNA: TGTGCCAGCAGCAAGACCCCTTACAATGAGCAGTTCTTC. Its translation is CASSKTPYNEQFF.

The chain recombines TRBV9 with TRBJ2-5, with D possibly TRBD2 on 6 matching bases. Trimming stripped 0 bases from V and 7 bases from J, with 16 bases between. The germline gives CDR1 SGDLS, CDR2 YYNGEE. This CDR3 is 15 amino acids long. CDR3 protein: CASSVELEVGGTQYF. The CDR3 DNA reads TGTGCCAGCAGCGTAGAGTTAGAAGTGGGAGGGACCCAGTACTTC.

V and J are TRBV19 and TRBJ2-6; no reliable D call. Germline V lookup: CDR1 LNHDA, CDR2 SQIVND (reference sequence). This CDR3 region has 15 residues. The V gene lost 2 bases and the J gene lost 2 bases, with 7 bases spanning the gap. In nucleotides, the CDR3 is TGTGCCAGTAGTATAACTGCACCTGGGGCCAACGTCCTGACTTTC. Amino acid sequence: CASSITAPGANVLTF.

CDR3 sequence: CASSVEGQVQETQYF. The CDR3 DNA reads TGTGCCAGCAGCGTTGAGGGACAGGTACAAGAGACCCAGTACTTC. V is TRBV9 and J is TRBJ2-5, with 8 bases fitting TRBD1. The CDR3 is made up of 15 amino acids. The germline gives CDR1 SGDLS, CDR2 YYNGEE. V shed 2 bases and J 2 bases; nucleotides not matched to a gene: 5.

This chain connects TRBV7-3 to TRBJ2-2; 7 bases match TRBD2. Germline V gene lookup returns CDR1 SGHTA and CDR2 FQGTGA. This CDR3 is built from 16 residues. The ends lost 5 bases at V and 0 bases at J; junction bases unmatched: 6. The DNA for the CDR3 is TGTGCCAGCAGCCTAATAGCGGGTTCGAACACCGGGGAGCTGTTTTTT. Amino acids: CASSLIAGSNTGELFF.

The rearrangement links TRBV7-9 to TRBJ1-5, with 8 nucleotides matching TRBD1. Germline V CDR1 and CDR2: SEHNR, FQNEAQ (reference sequence). V lost 4 bases and J lost 7; bases outside the gene matches: 3. CDR3 length equals 13 residues. Here the CDR3 DNA reads TGTGCCAGCAGCTCAACAGGGGGACAGCCCCAGCATTTT. Its translation is CASSSTGGQPQHF. The entire variable domain, with the rest obtained from reference TRBV7-9 and TRBJ1-5, is as follows: DTGVSQNPRHKITKRGQNVTFRCDPISEHNRLYWYRQTLGQGPEFLTYFQNEAQLEKSRLLSDRFSAERPKGSFSTLEIQRTEQGDSAMYLCASSSTGGQPQHFGDGTRLSIL.

This chain links TRBV5-6 with TRBJ2-3; 7 bases align to TRBD2. The length of the CDR3 is 12 residues. Per germline, CDR1 SGHDT and CDR2 YYEEEE. V was pared by 2 bases and J by 8 bases, with 2 bases of the junction left unmatched. CDR3 DNA sequence: TGTGCCAGCAGCTTTTGGGGGGGTACGCAGTATTTT. This gives the protein CASSFWGGTQYF.

The rearrangement links TRBV19 to TRBJ2-1, with a weak D call TRBD2 (6 bases). The CDR3 loop spans 11 amino acids. V lost 3 bases, J lost 10 bases, and 7 bases lay in between. Germline V lookup: CDR1 LNHDA, CDR2 SQIVND (reference sequence). The CDR3 DNA reads as TGTGCCAGTAGTATGGCGGGAGAGCAGTTCTTC. It encodes CASSMAGEQFF.

V is TRBV29-1 and J is TRBJ1-1; D remains ambiguous. V was cut by 0 bases and J by 3 bases, with 8 bases left in between. Germline CDR1 SQVTM, CDR2 ANQGSEA. This CDR3 has 13 amino acids. CDR3 nucleotide sequence: TGCAGCGTTGAAGATGTCCAGGACACTGAAGCTTTCTTT. The encoded protein is CSVEDVQDTEAFF.

This clone was seen only a few times. The rearrangement links TRBV6-6 to TRBJ1-2; weak D call: TRBD1 (6 bases). The V gene's germline CDR1 is MNHNY and CDR2 SVGAGI (reference sequence). CDR3 length equals 13 residues. Trimming removed 6 bases from V and 2 bases from J, with 10 bases in between. The CDR3 nucleotides are TGTGCCAGCAGCCCTGGGACAAACTATGGCTACACCTTC. As protein: CASSPGTNYGYTF.

This clone was counted only a few times. The chain uses TRBV6-6 and TRBJ1-5, with D possibly being TRBD1 (5 bases). The germline V gene has CDR1 MNHNY and CDR2 SVGAGI (reference sequence). CDR3 length: 15 amino acids. Trimming cost V 6 bases and J 0 bases, with 12 bases left between them. The CDR3 DNA reads TGTGCCAGCAGGAGGGACCGTGATAGCAATCAGCCCCAGCATTTT. It is translated as CASRRDRDSNQPQHF.

The chain uses TRBV19 and TRBJ1-2; D is undetermined. V was clipped by 10 bases and J by 5 bases, with 17 bases between them. Germline CDR1 LNHDA, CDR2 SQIVND (reference sequence). The CDR3 has 13 amino acids. The CDR3 sequence is CATVRRNRYGYTF. CDR3 in DNA: TGTGCCACCGTGCGGAGGAATCGGTATGGCTACACCTTC.

The V and J genes are TRBV5-1 and TRBJ2-1, with a tentative D call TRBD2 (6 bases). V was trimmed by 0 bases and J by 7 bases, leaving 11 bases between them. The CDR3 loop spans 14 amino acids. Germline lookup yields CDR1 SGHRS and CDR2 YFSETQ. In DNA form, the CDR3 reads TGCGCCAGCAGCTTGGGCGTCGGGAGTAATGAGCAGTTCTTC. The encoded protein is CASSLGVGSNEQFF.